This T cell receptor beta chain appears in the sequencing data of a study of post-analysis software for immune sequencing data. Turning to the study itself: Several disease courses (relapsing-remitting, secondary progressive and progressive-relapsing) of multiple sclerosis were included.

This clonotype was seen more than once but under ten times. The antigen is undetermined. Study observations and caveats: Relative to controls, patients with multiple sclerosis showed significantly lower normalized Chao1 diversity. By F measure, samples from a shared preparation batch strongly co-clustered. When patients were compared with controls, about five TRBV segments were more frequent, TRBV5-6, TRBV5-1 and TRBV20-1 among them.

The V and J ends lost 1 base and 7 bases respectively, with 10 bases between them. Germline CDR1 is SEHNR and CDR2 is FQNEAQ (reference sequence). The CDR3 contains 13 residues. TCR beta cDNA libraries included unique molecular identifiers. Approximately 550,000 cDNA molecules came from 1 to 10 million T cells. TCRdb reanalysed the PCR reads using MiXCR and keeps one entry per CDR3 protein. The table shows about 400,000 distinct CDR3 sequences, with less than 40% occurring only once. This chain links TRBV7-9 with TRBJ1-1; D is unresolved. Sequenced sample: blood. The TCR originated in a girl aged 10-17 years with multiple sclerosis. The CDR3 region is CASSLVMASEAFF. The CDR3 coding sequence is TGTGCCAGCAGCTTAGTTATGGCGAGTGAAGCTTTCTTT.